The 25 T cell receptor beta chains given below trace back to one sample, sequenced in a study of control samples from healthy donors and cancer patients. TCRdb's table, derived via immunoSEQ multiplex PCR, lists solely in-frame clones and lacks some. The data contain under 450,000 clones, around nine tenths of them singletons. The sequencing input was PBMCs. The receptors shown here come from a man in his forties or fifties with head and neck cancer.

The chain recombines TRBV30 with TRBJ2-7; 9 positions match TRBD2. The CDR3 consists of 15 residues. V was pared by 0 bases and J by 2 bases, with 5 bases of the junction left unmatched. The germline gives CDR1 GTSNPN, CDR2 SVGIG (reference sequence). Here the CDR3 reads CAWSVRLAGPYEQYF. CDR3 nucleotide sequence: TGTGCCTGGAGTGTAAGGCTAGCGGGGCCCTACGAGCAGTACTTC.

As concerns this clone: The sample holds other DNA sequences that translate to the same CDR3. The chain links TRBV7-2 to TRBJ1-2; D gene unclear. Germline CDR1 is SGHTA and CDR2 is FQGNSA. CDR3 length: 15 amino acids. Between the trimmed V and J ends, which lost 1 base and 0 bases, there was a span of 9 bases. CDR3 sequence: CASSLVGSPNYGYTF. The CDR3 nucleotides read TGTGCCAGCAGCTTAGTCGGCAGCCCTAACTATGGCTACACCTTC.

The J gene is TRBJ2-2, the V gene TRBV18, with D unresolved. The V end lost 2 bases, the J end lost 6 bases, and 19 bases lay between the germline ends. Germline V gene sequence: CDR1 KGHSH, CDR2 LQKENI. The CDR3 is 17 amino acids. The CDR3 sequence: CASSPTEPIHPPGELFF. The CDR3 coding sequence is TGTGCCAGCTCACCAACTGAGCCTATCCATCCACCCGGGGAGCTGTTTTTT.

This chain links TRBV30 with TRBJ2-3; 10 bases are shared with TRBD1. The CDR3 runs 17 residues. Germline lookup yields CDR1 GTSNPN and CDR2 SVGIG (reference sequence). Trimming at V came to 4 bases and at J to 4 bases, leaving 14 bases not matched to a gene. The CDR3 nucleotides read TGTGCCTGGACTCCTCCAAGCCGGGACAGGGGATCAGATACGCAGTATTTT. Protein: CAWTPPSRDRGSDTQYF.

This clone has just a few counts. The V call is TRBV6-5, the J call TRBJ1-2; D gene unclear. CDR1 and CDR2 from the germline V gene are MNHEY and SVGAGI. The V end was cut by 8 bases, the J end by 0 bases, with 10 bases between. CDR3 length: 13 residues. The DNA of the CDR3 is TGTGCCAGCGACGCAGGATCTAACTATGGCTACACCTTC. This encodes CASDAGSNYGYTF.

CDR3 sequence: CASQRQANTEAFF. The CDR3 region has the DNA TGTGCCAGCCAAAGACAGGCTAACACTGAAGCTTTCTTT. The chain links TRBV7-2 to TRBJ1-1; the D gene is possibly TRBD1 (6 bases). Germline-derived CDR1 and CDR2 are SGHTA and FQGNSA. V lost 8 bases, J lost 2 bases, and 12 bases lay in between. This CDR3 region has 13 residues.

The chain employs TRBV9 and TRBJ2-1; 10 bases fit TRBD1. The CDR3 totals 16 residues. J lost 1 base, V lost 3 bases, and 4 bases had no gene match. Looked up from germline, CDR1 is SGDLS and CDR2 is YYNGEE. In nucleotides, the CDR3 is TGTGCCAGCAGCGGACAGGGGGCGTTGTCCTACAATGAGCAGTTCTTC. Protein sequence: CASSGQGALSYNEQFF.

Details on this clone: This sample also contains other DNA sequences that code for the same CDR3. The chain couples TRBV28 to TRBJ1-1, with 9 positions matching TRBD1. J lost 5 bases, V lost 5 bases, and 3 bases had no gene match. The germline gives CDR1 MDHEN, CDR2 SYDVKM. The CDR3 totals 13 residues. CDR3 nucleotide sequence: TGTGCCAGCAGTACAGGGGGCCGGACTGAAGCTTTCTTT. Its translation is CASSTGGRTEAFF.

This chain links TRBV10-3 with TRBJ1-1, with D perhaps TRBD1 (5 bases). Trimming stripped 8 bases from V and 6 bases from J, with 13 bases between. CDR1 and CDR2 (germline): ENHRY, SYGVKD. This CDR3 contains 12 residues. The CDR3 loop reads CAIGPGQAEAFF. The DNA for the CDR3 is TGTGCCATCGGCCCAGGGCAAGCTGAAGCTTTCTTT.

The V call is TRBV7-9, the J call TRBJ1-6; D might be TRBD1 (6 bases). Germline loops: CDR1 SEHNR, CDR2 FQNEAQ (reference sequence). CDR3 length: 17 amino acids. The V and J ends lost 6 bases and 9 bases respectively, with 24 bases between them. CDR3 region: CASSRDNNRVQGSPLHF. Here the CDR3 DNA reads TGTGCCAGCAGTCGGGATAATAACAGGGTACAGGGTTCACCCCTCCACTTT.

This chain uses TRBV7-9 with TRBJ2-3; no clear D. The V and J ends lost 1 base and 10 bases respectively, with 15 bases between them. The V gene's germline CDR1 is SEHNR and CDR2 FQNEAQ (reference sequence). CDR3 length equals 14 residues. The CDR3 loop reads CASSLGSRVEAQYF. The CDR3 bases are TGTGCCAGCAGCTTAGGAAGTAGGGTAGAGGCGCAGTATTTT.

This rearrangement joins TRBV30 to TRBJ2-5; D gene uncertain. V was clipped by 0 bases and J by 0 bases, with 11 bases between them. The germline V gene has CDR1 GTSNPN and CDR2 SVGIG (reference sequence). There are 15 residues in the CDR3. CDR3 residues: CAWSVDIRYQETQYF. The CDR3 DNA reads TGTGCCTGGAGTGTCGACATTAGGTACCAAGAGACCCAGTACTTC.

This chain connects TRBV10-3 to TRBJ2-1, with TRBD2 matching 11 bases. Germline-derived CDR1 and CDR2 are ENHRY and SYGVKD. V shed 5 bases and J 1 base; nucleotides not matched to a gene: 13. CDR3 length: 19 amino acids. The CDR3 DNA reads TGTGCCATCAGTTTCTTGGGTAGCGGGGGGGCCTCATCCTACAATGAGCAGTTCTTC. Translated, it gives CAISFLGSGGASSYNEQFF.

The count of this clone is one. This CDR3 is also generated by other DNA sequences in the sample. The J gene is TRBJ1-5, the V gene TRBV10-3; D not resolved. The V and J ends lost 0 bases and 4 bases respectively, with 1 base between them. CDR1 is ENHRY, CDR2 SYGVKD, per germline. This CDR3 has 12 residues. The CDR3 DNA reads TGTGCCATCAGTGAGTCGAATCAGCCCCAGCATTTT. This codes for CAISESNQPQHF.

The V gene is TRBV10-1, the J gene TRBJ2-1, with 9 bases identical to TRBD2. This CDR3 has 18 residues. The junction had 12 bases not matched to a gene; V was cut back by 2 bases and J by 4 bases. The germline gives CDR1 WNHNN, CDR2 SYGVQD (reference sequence). CDR3 sequence (DNA): TGCGCCAGCAGTGAGCCCACGGCTAGCGGGGACCGATACAATGAGCAGTTCTTC. This sequence encodes CASSEPTASGDRYNEQFF.

The chain couples TRBV5-5 to TRBJ1-2, with D tentatively TRBD1 (5 bases). V shed 0 bases and J shed 4 bases, with 7 bases lying between them. The CDR3 sequence is 13 residues long. Looked up from germline, CDR1 is SGHKS and CDR2 is YYEKEE (reference sequence). The CDR3 reads CASSLGRVYGYTF. The CDR3 coding sequence is TGTGCCAGCAGCTTGGGCAGGGTCTATGGCTACACCTTC.

The V and J genes are TRBV19 and TRBJ1-5; 7 nucleotides agree with TRBD1. V trimming: 2 bases; J trimming: 1 base; junction bases outside the gene matches: 2. Germline CDR1 reads LNHDA; CDR2 reads SQIVND (reference sequence). This CDR3 has 15 amino acids. CDR3: CASSIQGGSNQPQHF. CDR3 sequence (DNA): TGTGCCAGTAGTATACAGGGGGGGAGCAATCAGCCCCAGCATTTT. The full variable domain, its missing parts supplied by reference TRBV19 and TRBJ1-5, is DGGITQSPKYLFRKEGQNVTLSCEQNLNHDAMYWYRQDPGQGLRLIYYSQIVNDFQKGDIAEGYSVSREKKESFPLTVTSAQKNPTAFYLCASSIQGGSNQPQHFGDGTRLSIL.

V and J are TRBV30 and TRBJ1-2; TRBD1 aligns across 10 bases. The CDR3 is 15 residues long. Germline CDR1 is GTSNPN and CDR2 is SVGIG (reference sequence). V lost 4 bases to trimming and J lost 6 bases; unmatched junction nucleotides: 11. The CDR3 loop is CAWTLFTGTGDGYTF. CDR3 DNA: TGTGCCTGGACCCTGTTTACCGGGACAGGGGATGGCTACACCTTC.

The chain has TRBV9 and TRBJ2-1; 9 bases agree with TRBD1. Germline CDR1 SGDLS, CDR2 YYNGEE. With 3 bases clipped from V and 6 bases from J, the junction kept 10 bases outside the gene matches. The CDR3 has 16 residues. The CDR3 DNA follows: TGTGCCAGCAGCGGGGGACAGGGAATAGCGCGCAATGAGCAGTTCTTC. It translates to CASSGGQGIARNEQFF.

The chain carries TRBV7-6 and TRBJ2-7; 9 bases are shared with TRBD1. Germline-derived CDR1 and CDR2 are SGHVS and FNYEAQ. Trimming took 5 bases from V and 3 from J; bases not matched to a gene: 5. The CDR3 length is 14 residues. The DNA for the CDR3 is TGTGCCAGCAGCCGAGGACAGGGGAACTACGAGCAGTACTTC. Protein sequence: CASSRGQGNYEQYF.

This clone appeared a single time. The rearrangement joins TRBV12-5 to TRBJ1-4; 7 nucleotides agree with TRBD1. The CDR3 length is 18 residues. Germline assignment: CDR1 LGHNT and CDR2 FRNRAP. Trimming cost V 0 bases and J 0 bases; bases outside gene matches: 7. The CDR3 protein is CASGLVVGTEATNEKLFF. The CDR3 DNA is TGTGCTAGTGGTTTGGTAGTAGGGACAGAAGCAACTAATGAAAAACTGTTTTTT. Complete variable domain (other parts from reference TRBV12-5 and TRBJ1-4): DARVTQTPRHKVTEMGQEVTMRCQPILGHNTVFWYRQTMMQGLELLAYFRNRAPLDDSGMPKDRFSAEMPDATLATLKIQPSEPRDSAVYFCASGLVVGTEATNEKLFFGSGTQLSVL.

The chain links TRBV28 to TRBJ2-7, with D perhaps matching TRBD1 (5 bases). V gave up 7 bases and J gave up 3 bases, with 16 bases separating them. There are 14 residues in the CDR3. Germline loops: CDR1 MDHEN, CDR2 SYDVKM. CDR3 coding DNA: TGTGCCAGCAACTCACCAGGGCAAATCTACGAGCAGTACTTC. Amino acid sequence: CASNSPGQIYEQYF.

This chain joins TRBV11-2 and TRBJ2-5, with TRBD1 matching 8 bases. CDR1 SGHAT and CDR2 FQNNGV come from the germline V gene. J lost 2 bases, V lost 3 bases, and 2 bases had no gene match. The length of the CDR3 is 14 residues. The CDR3 region has the DNA TGTGCCAGCAGCTTTACAGGGGGACAAGAGACCCAGTACTTC. Its translation: CASSFTGGQETQYF.

This sequence joins TRBV15 and TRBJ2-1; no clear D gene. CDR3 length: 12 amino acids. Between the trimmed V and J ends, which lost 4 bases and 7 bases, there was a span of 8 bases. Germline V lookup: CDR1 LNHNV, CDR2 YYDKDF (reference sequence). In nucleotides, the CDR3 is TGTGCCACCAGCACGGACGGAAATGAGCAGTTCTTC. This translates into CATSTDGNEQFF.

This chain connects TRBV11-2 to TRBJ1-3; 7 bases line up with TRBD1. Per germline, CDR1 SGHAT and CDR2 FQNNGV. V was pared by 6 bases and J by 0 bases, with 5 bases of the junction left unmatched. The CDR3 has 15 amino acids. CDR3 sequence reads: CASRPGDSSGNTIYF. CDR3 sequence (DNA): TGTGCCAGCAGGCCCGGGGACAGCTCTGGAAACACCATATATTTT.